This TCR beta chain is drawn from a study of blood T cell repertoires in COVID-19. About the research overall: PBMCs, B-cell-depleted T cells, or T cells were the source of the cDNA or gDNA that made up the material.

Unmatched junction bases numbered 8, after V lost 5 bases and J lost 0 bases. CDR1 and CDR2 from the germline V gene are MNHEY and SMNVEV (reference sequence). CDR3 length: 17 residues. Per the authors' pipeline: It was from reference gene primer amplification that nucleated cell counts were estimated. Clones were sequenced by immunoSEQ multiplex PCR, and TCRdb holds only the in-frame ones, with some missing. V and J calls and clone size are given by that table; D and trimming were obtained from the DNA. The data show approximately 160,000 clones, 90% to 95% seen once. The TCR was taken from a man aged 45 to 65 with acute or convalescent COVID-19. The chain couples TRBV27 to TRBJ1-3, with 9 positions matching TRBD1. The sample comprised peripheral blood. The CDR3: CASSPNRGHPSGNTIYF. CDR3 coding DNA: TGTGCCAGCAGTCCCAACAGGGGGCACCCCTCTGGAAACACCATATATTTT.